The rows below give T cell receptor beta chains drawn from one sample of a study of T cells after yellow fever vaccination. TCRdb processed the 5' RACE reads anew with MiXCR; each CDR3 protein has one entry. The sample has 250,000 or so distinct CDR3 sequences; 6.5% to 8.5% are singletons. Sequencing was performed on CD4+ T cells sorted from PBMCs, taken 15 days after the yellow fever booster vaccination. These receptors were taken from a man aged 30-40 years who received the YFV17D yellow fever vaccine. CDR3s include the opening cysteine and the closing phenylalanine or tryptophan. Fields, in order: D gene, J gene, clone size, V gene, CDR3 DNA, CDR3 protein. The D gene is left open where the match is weak. Size tells how often a clone was seen (once, few, many) or the class of an expanded clone, and some rows leave it out.

TRBD2,TRBJ2-1,few,TRBV10-3,TGTGCCATCAGTGAGACGGACAGTAGCGGGGATGAGCAGTTCTTC,CAISETDSSGDEQFF
.,TRBJ2-3,.,TRBV7-8,TGTGCCAGCAGCCCATTCGGAGCCTCAGATACGCAGTATTTT,CASSPFGASDTQYF
.,TRBJ2-1,.,TRBV12-3/TRBV12-4,TGTGCCAGCAGTTCCCCTAGGGACTCCTACAATGAGCAGTTCTTC,CASSSPRDSYNEQFF
TRBD1,TRBJ2-4,many,TRBV19,TGTGCCAGCGGACAGGGTTTGGAAAACATTCAGTACTTC,CASGQGLENIQYF
.,TRBJ2-5,once,TRBV18,TGTGCCAGCTCACCACCCTGGGGCCGTAAGTTCCAAGAGACCCAGTACTTC,CASSPPWGRKFQETQYF
TRBD2,TRBJ2-3,.,TRBV7-8,TGTGCCAGCAGCCAAAATAGCGGGGGGAGAAGAGATACGCAGTATTTT,CASSQNSGGRRDTQYF
TRBD1,TRBJ2-7,.,TRBV27,TGTGCCAGCAGTTTATCGGGACAGTTCGAGCAGTACTTC,CASSLSGQFEQYF
.,TRBJ1-1,.,TRBV3-1,TGTGCCAGCAGCCCGAGACGCTCGGTGAACACTGAAGCTTTCTTT,CASSPRRSVNTEAFF
TRBD2,TRBJ2-5,few,TRBV7-9,TGTGCCAGCAGCTTAGCGGGGGGACTACCGGCAGAGACCCAGTACTTC,CASSLAGGLPAETQYF
TRBD2,TRBJ2-3,many,TRBV10-3,TGTGCCATCAGTTGGCGGGAGGGCCGAGATACGCAGTATTTT,CAISWREGRDTQYF
TRBD2,TRBJ2-2,.,TRBV19,TGTGCCAGTAGTATTCGGGGAAGACTAGCGGGAGTCGGGGAGCTGTTTTTT,CASSIRGRLAGVGELFF
TRBD2,TRBJ2-3,.,TRBV7-2,TGTGCCAGCAGCCCGGTGACTAGCGGGGCGAGCACAGATACGCAGTATTTT,CASSPVTSGASTDTQYF
.,TRBJ1-1,few,TRBV19,TGTGCCAGTAGTATCTGGGAAATGAACACTGAAGCTTTCTTT,CASSIWEMNTEAFF
.,TRBJ2-4,many,TRBV10-2,TGCGCCAGCAGTGATGCATCCGGACAAGCTTTGAACATTCAGTACTTC,CASSDASGQALNIQYF
.,TRBJ1-3,few,TRBV14,TGTGCCAGCAGCCAATCCGGTAGCTCTGGAAACACCATATATTTT,CASSQSGSSGNTIYF
TRBD2,TRBJ2-3,many,TRBV12-3/TRBV12-4,TGTGCCAGCAGTACCGGGACTAGCGGGAAAGTAGATACGCAGTATTTT,CASSTGTSGKVDTQYF
.,TRBJ2-7,.,TRBV23-1,TGCGCCAGCGATTTCGCAGTTCCCCCTGACTACGAGCAGTACTTC,CASDFAVPPDYEQYF
.,TRBJ1-2,few,TRBV20-1,TGCAGTGCTAGGATAAAAGGGAGCTATGGCTACACCTTC,CSARIKGSYGYTF
TRBD2,TRBJ2-3,.,TRBV29-1,TGCAGCGTAACAGAGGCCCCGGGAGGGCCAAAAGATACGCAGTATTTT,CSVTEAPGGPKDTQYF
.,TRBJ1-5,.,TRBV5-5,TGTGCCAGCAGCTTGGCCTGGCGGGGGAATCAGCCCCAGCATTTT,CASSLAWRGNQPQHF
TRBD2,TRBJ2-1,many,TRBV7-6,TGTGCCAGCAGCTTAGTTTTAGCGGGAGGAGAGCAGTTCTTC,CASSLVLAGGEQFF
.,TRBJ1-2,.,TRBV12-3/TRBV12-4,TGTGCCAGCAGTTTAGGTCGCAGGGCTGAGGGCTATGGCTACACCTTC,CASSLGRRAEGYGYTF
TRBD2,TRBJ2-1,few,TRBV15,TGTGCCACCAGCAGAGATCGACTAGCGGGAGGGGATGAGCAGTTCTTC,CATSRDRLAGGDEQFF
TRBD2,TRBJ2-2,.,TRBV4-3,TGCGCCAGCAGCCAAGATCTCCGCCCTAGCGGACAAACCGGGGAGCTGTTTTTT,CASSQDLRPSGQTGELFF
.,TRBJ2-1,.,TRBV6-4,TGTGCCAGCAGTGTTGATAGCTCCTACAATGAGCAGTTCTTC,CASSVDSSYNEQFF
.,TRBJ2-6,.,TRBV15,TGTGCCACCAGGAGGGCAGGGTTGAGTGGGGCCAACGTCCTGACTTTC,CATRRAGLSGANVLTF
TRBD2,TRBJ2-1,.,TRBV7-8,TGTGCCAGCAGCCGCCTTAGCGGGAGAGCCTACAATGAGCAGTTCTTC,CASSRLSGRAYNEQFF
.,TRBJ1-5,.,TRBV19,TGTGCCAGTAGTATATCGGGGGTAGGCTATCAGCCCCAGCATTTT,CASSISGVGYQPQHF
TRBD1,TRBJ1-6,few,TRBV20-1,TGCAGTGCGACAGGGGGGGGGACCCTCCACTTT,CSATGGGTLHF
.,TRBJ2-7,.,TRBV7-2,TGTGCCAGCAGCCCGGACGTCGCCTACGAGCAGTACTTC,CASSPDVAYEQYF
TRBD1,TRBJ1-5,.,TRBV30,TGTGCCTGGAGAGGGGGCGCGAGCAATCAGCCCCAGCATTTT,CAWRGGASNQPQHF
TRBD2,TRBJ2-1,few,TRBV7-6,TGTGCCAGCAGCGTTAGCGGGAGGGCCGTTAATGAGCAGTTCTTC,CASSVSGRAVNEQFF
TRBD2,TRBJ2-1,many,TRBV5-5,TGTGCCAGCAGCCCGACTAGCGGCACCTACAATGAGCAGTTCTTC,CASSPTSGTYNEQFF
TRBD1,TRBJ2-1,.,TRBV11-2,TGTGCCAGCAGCTTAGTAGACAGGGGGATGTATGAGCAGTTCTTC,CASSLVDRGMYEQFF
.,TRBJ2-2,.,TRBV7-9,TGTGCCAGCAGCTTAGATGGGTCGCGCTCCGGGGAGCTGTTTTTT,CASSLDGSRSGELFF
.,TRBJ1-2,few,TRBV27,TGTGCCAGCAGTTTATCGGGCAGGGCCTATGGCTACACCTTC,CASSLSGRAYGYTF
.,TRBJ1-1,.,TRBV20-1,TGCAGTGCTAGATTTTCATTCATGAACACTGAAGCTTTCTTT,CSARFSFMNTEAFF
.,TRBJ2-3,many,TRBV7-9,TGTGCCAGCAGCTCCTTCGTGGCAACAGATACGCAGTATTTT,CASSSFVATDTQYF
TRBD1,TRBJ2-3,.,TRBV9,TGTGCCAGCAGCGCCCTCATTGGACAGGACACAGATACGCAGTATTTT,CASSALIGQDTDTQYF
TRBD2,TRBJ2-3,.,TRBV11-2,TGTGCCAGCAGCTCACGACAGGGTCGTACTAGCGGGAGGGCCGAAGATACGCAGTATTTT,CASSSRQGRTSGRAEDTQYF
.,TRBJ1-2,.,TRBV7-9,TGTGCCCAGCGAGGGGCCTATGGCTACACCTTC,CAQRGAYGYTF